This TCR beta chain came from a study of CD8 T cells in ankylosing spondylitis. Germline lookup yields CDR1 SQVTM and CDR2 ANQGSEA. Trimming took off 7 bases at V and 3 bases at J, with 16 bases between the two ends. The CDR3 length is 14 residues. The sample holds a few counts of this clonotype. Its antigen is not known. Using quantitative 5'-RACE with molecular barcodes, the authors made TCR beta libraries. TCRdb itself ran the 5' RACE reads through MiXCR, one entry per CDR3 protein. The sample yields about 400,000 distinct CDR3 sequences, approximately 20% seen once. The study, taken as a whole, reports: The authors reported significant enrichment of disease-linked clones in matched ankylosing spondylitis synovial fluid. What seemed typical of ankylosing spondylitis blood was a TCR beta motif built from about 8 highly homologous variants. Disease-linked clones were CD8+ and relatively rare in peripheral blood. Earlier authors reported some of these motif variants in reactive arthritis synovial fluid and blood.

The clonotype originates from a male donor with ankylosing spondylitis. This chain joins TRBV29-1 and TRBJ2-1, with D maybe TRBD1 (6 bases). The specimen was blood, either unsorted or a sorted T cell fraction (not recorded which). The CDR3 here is CSAALTGFYNEQFF. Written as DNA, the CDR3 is TGCAGCGCCGCCTTAACAGGGTTCTACAATGAGCAGTTCTTC.